Each of the 9 T cell receptor beta chains below was sequenced from the same sample in a study of Ad26.COV2.S vaccination and SARS-CoV-2 variants. Method: immunoSEQ multiplex PCR; TCRdb's copy keeps in-frame clones and lacks some. This sample has 300,000 to 350,000 clones, with about nine tenths found just once. This sample's treatment: around 19 received Ad26.COV2.S at low or high dose, single or two shots; 5 received placebo; per-sample allocation not given. Sampling happened 63 days after the first vaccine or placebo injection. This specimen consisted of peripheral blood, obtained in a trial of Ad26.COV2.S vaccine versus placebo. These receptors all stem from a person aged 18-65 years who received the Ad26.COV2.S COVID-19 vaccine or a placebo.

The gene calls are TRBV2 and TRBJ2-7; D call uncertain. The CDR3 has 12 residues. V lost 5 bases and J lost 5, with 10 bases in between. Germline V gives CDR1 SNHLY, CDR2 FYNNEI. CDR3 in DNA: TGTGCCAGCAGTATACTCCGGCACGAGCAGTACTTC. This gives the protein CASSILRHEQYF.

V and J are TRBV5-1 and TRBJ1-3, with D hard to call. Germline CDR1 SGHRS, CDR2 YFSETQ. V shed 1 base and J shed 4 bases, with 9 bases lying between them. The CDR3 is 14 residues long. The DNA for the CDR3 is TGCGCCAGCAGCTTGCAAGGCGAGGGAAACACCATATATTTT. This gives the protein CASSLQGEGNTIYF.

This clone was observed once. The V and J genes are TRBV5-1 and TRBJ2-7; possible D gene TRBD1, 6 bases. This CDR3 region has 15 residues. The germline gives CDR1 SGHRS, CDR2 YFSETQ. The germline V and J ends were trimmed by 0 bases and 1 base, with 11 bases remaining between them. CDR3 nucleotide sequence: TGCGCCAGCAGCTTGGTACAGGGTCTATCCTACGAGCAGTACGTC. Protein: CASSLVQGLSYEQYV.

The chain is built from TRBV4-3 and TRBJ1-2; D unclear. The CDR3 extends over 18 amino acids. The ends were cut back, 0 bases at V and 8 bases at J, with 25 bases in the middle. The germline gives CDR1 LGHNA, CDR2 YSLEER. The CDR3 DNA follows: TGCGCCAGCAGCCAAGATCCCCCCACAGTTTTCGGAACTAGGGGCTACACCTTC. Translated: CASSQDPPTVFGTRGYTF.

The chain is built from TRBV4-1 and TRBJ2-1, with D unclear. Germline V lookup: CDR1 MGHRA, CDR2 YSYEKL. V was cut by 6 bases and J by 5 bases, with 8 bases left in between. There are 12 residues in the CDR3. The CDR3 bases are TGCGCCAGCAGGGGGATCGACAATGAGCAGTTCTTC. The encoded protein is CASRGIDNEQFF.

The J gene is TRBJ1-2, the V gene TRBV12-3 or TRBV12-4; D gene ambiguous. The CDR3 is 13 residues long. Trimming cost V 7 bases and J 2 bases, with 11 bases left between them. The CDR3 sequence is CASTLYINYGYTF. CDR3 in DNA: TGTGCCAGCACCCTGTACATAAACTATGGCTACACCTTC.

The table lists this clone with a count of one. The CDR3: CASSLAAGYSNEKLFF. CDR3 DNA sequence: TGTGCCAGCAGCTTGGCTGCGGGGTATAGTAATGAAAAACTGTTTTTT. The gene calls are TRBV5-4 and TRBJ1-4; D unclear. The V end lost 0 bases, the J end lost 4 bases, and 13 bases lay between the germline ends. This CDR3 has 16 amino acids. CDR1 SGHNT and CDR2 YYREEE come from the germline V gene (reference sequence).

This clone has only one observation. This sequence joins TRBV9 and TRBJ2-5; 13 nucleotides match TRBD2. Losses at the gene ends were 2 bases for V and 5 bases for J; bases not matched to a gene: 6. CDR1 is SGDLS and CDR2 is YYNGEE in the germline V gene. This CDR3 region has 16 residues. DNA of the CDR3: TGTGCCAGCAGCGTTTCCGGGACTAGCGGGAAGGAGACCCAGTACTTC. This translates into CASSVSGTSGKETQYF. Combining the CDR3 with reference TRBV9 and TRBJ2-5 gives the whole variable domain DSGVTQTPKHLITATGQRVTLRCSPRSGDLSVYWYQQSLDQGLQFLIQYYNGEERAKGNILERFSAQQFPDLHSELNLSSLELGDSALYFCASSVSGTSGKETQYFGPGTRLLVL.

V and J are TRBV10-3 and TRBJ2-7, with D perhaps TRBD1 (6 bases). V was cut by 7 bases and J by 3 bases, with 16 bases left in between. The CDR3 is 14 amino acids. The germline gives CDR1 ENHRY, CDR2 SYGVKD. In nucleotides, the CDR3 is TGTGCCATCACAACAGGGACGGGCTTCTACGAGCAGTACTTC. Its translation: CAITTGTGFYEQYF.